The 3 T cell receptor beta chains reported below all come from one sample, sequenced in a study of blood T cell repertoires in COVID-19. Profiling relied on immunoSEQ multiplex PCR, and the TCRdb table lists in-frame clones only, not all of them. The profile shows around 99,000 clones, approximately 90% of them singletons. The sample was peripheral blood. These receptors came from a man over 45 with acute or convalescent COVID-19.

The J gene is TRBJ2-1, the V gene TRBV6-1; D remains ambiguous. CDR3 length: 14 residues. Trimming removed 2 bases from V and 5 bases from J, with 10 bases in between. Germline V CDR1 and CDR2: MNHNS, SASEGT. In nucleotides, the CDR3 is TGTGCCAGCAGTGAAATTGCAGGAAACAATGAGCAGTTCTTC. This gives the protein CASSEIAGNNEQFF.

This CDR3 is CASSPQQGWQPQHF. CDR3 DNA sequence: TGTGCCAGTAGTCCGCAACAGGGCTGGCAGCCCCAGCATTTT. This chain links TRBV19 with TRBJ1-5, with TRBD1 as a possible D gene (6 bases). The length of the CDR3 is 14 residues. The germline V gene encodes CDR1 LNHDA and CDR2 SQIVND (reference sequence). With 5 bases removed from V and 7 bases from J, the gap between germline ends came to 15 bases. The entire variable domain, with the rest obtained from reference TRBV19 and TRBJ1-5, is as follows: DGGITQSPKYLFRKEGQNVTLSCEQNLNHDAMYWYRQDPGQGLRLIYYSQIVNDFQKGDIAEGYSVSREKKESFPLTVTSAQKNPTAFYLCASSPQQGWQPQHFGDGTRLSIL.

The chain has TRBV29-1 and TRBJ2-1, with 7 positions matching TRBD2. This CDR3 region has 12 residues. The V gene end was trimmed by 7 bases and the J gene end by 15 bases; junction bases not matched to a gene: 15. Germline V lookup: CDR1 SQVTM, CDR2 ANQGSEA. The CDR3 nucleotides are TGCAGCGGGGGTATGTATGGCGGGAGCGCGTTCTTC. Its protein product is CSGGMYGGSAFF.